The 16 T cell receptor beta chains reported below all come from one sample, sequenced in a study of early T cells in non-severe SARS-CoV-2 infection. One entry per CDR3 protein results from TCRdb running MiXCR on the 5' RACE reads. Altogether fewer than 110,000 distinct CDR3 sequences are present, more than 9.5% being singletons, with the ten largest covering around 8%. Sequenced sample: whole blood. All receptors come from an adult who was a healthcare worker with PCR-confirmed SARS-CoV-2 infection or an uninfected control (not recorded which).

This clonotype has a handful of counts. The V call is TRBV20-1, the J call TRBJ2-2; possibly TRBD2 for D (6 bases). V was trimmed by 5 bases and J by 0 bases, leaving 10 bases between them. Germline CDR1 and CDR2: DFQATT and SNEGSKA (reference sequence). The CDR3 runs to 14 residues. The DNA for the CDR3 is TGCAGTGCTCAACGGAGGGCGAACACCGGGGAGCTGTTTTTT. It yields the protein CSAQRRANTGELFF.

This clonotype was seen repeatedly, ten times or more. The chain uses TRBV6-5 and TRBJ1-1; TRBD1 matches 7 bases. The germline V gene encodes CDR1 MNHEY and CDR2 SVGAGI. V was pared by 4 bases and J by 5 bases, with 7 bases of the junction left unmatched. The CDR3 length is 14 residues. The CDR3 sequence: CASSSIGGLTEAFF. The CDR3 region has the DNA TGTGCCAGCAGTTCCATAGGGGGCTTAACTGAAGCTTTCTTT.

The sample holds a few counts of this clonotype. This chain connects TRBV11-2 to TRBJ2-3; maybe TRBD2 (5 bases). Germline CDR1 reads SGHAT; CDR2 reads FQNNGV. The CDR3 is 15 amino acids. Trimming left V 0 bases short and J 7 bases short, with 14 bases between. The CDR3 nucleotides are TGTGCCAGCAGCTTAGACAGCCCGGGGTTACATACGCAGTATTTT. Residues: CASSLDSPGLHTQYF.

This clonotype was recorded a few times. V is TRBV29-1 and J is TRBJ2-3; maybe TRBD1 (6 bases). V lost 0 bases and J 3 bases, leaving 16 bases between the germline ends. The CDR3 extends over 16 amino acids. Germline CDR1 reads SQVTM; CDR2 reads ANQGSEA. Written as DNA, the CDR3 is TGCAGCGTTGAAGATCGGTTCAGGGGCACGACAGATACGCAGTATTTT. It codes for CSVEDRFRGTTDTQYF.

This chain joins TRBV28 and TRBJ1-4, with TRBD1 as a possible D gene (5 bases). This CDR3 has 13 amino acids. Germline V CDR1 and CDR2: MDHEN, SYDVKM. V lost 7 bases to trimming and J lost 8 bases, with 14 bases between them. In DNA form, the CDR3 reads TGTGCCAGCACGGGACGGGGAAAGGAAAAACTGTTTTTT. This sequence encodes CASTGRGKEKLFF.

V gene TRBV7-2 combines with J gene TRBJ2-1; D possibly uses TRBD1 or TRBD2 (5 bases each). V was pared by 4 bases and J by 7 bases, with 11 bases between. Germline lookup yields CDR1 SGHTA and CDR2 FQGNSA. This CDR3 spans 13 amino acids. The CDR3 loop reads CASSSTGRNEQFF. The DNA of the CDR3 is TGTGCCAGCAGCTCGACGGGGCGAAATGAGCAGTTCTTC.

This clonotype was seen ten or more times. The chain is built from TRBV28 and TRBJ2-5, with 12 positions matching TRBD1. This CDR3 spans 17 amino acids. Trimming removed 3 bases from V and 5 bases from J; junction bases left unmatched: 10. CDR1 MDHEN and CDR2 SYDVKM come from the germline V gene. CDR3 coding DNA: TGTGCCAGCAGTTTTCCCTCGGGACAGGGGGCGGATGAGACCCAGTACTTC. Translated: CASSFPSGQGADETQYF.

In this sample, this clonotype turned up a few times. The gene calls are TRBV13 and TRBJ1-1; D unclear. This CDR3 has 11 amino acids. The V end was cut by 3 bases, the J end by 13 bases, with 12 bases between. CDR1 PRHDT and CDR2 FYEKMQ come from the germline V gene (reference sequence). CDR3 loop: CASSFDSLDFF. The CDR3 region has the DNA TGTGCCAGCAGCTTTGACTCTCTGGATTTCTTT.

V and J are TRBV28 and TRBJ1-5; D call uncertain. This CDR3 has 12 residues. The germline V and J ends were trimmed by 4 bases and 7 bases, with 8 bases remaining between them. Germline V gene lookup returns CDR1 MDHEN and CDR2 SYDVKM. The CDR3 sequence is CASSSRWQPQHF. Written as DNA, the CDR3 is TGTGCCAGCAGTTCCCGGTGGCAGCCCCAGCATTTT.

At least ten counts were recorded for this clonotype. The rearrangement joins TRBV7-6 to TRBJ2-5; 7 bases are a match to TRBD2. After removal of 1 base from V and 2 bases from J, the junction contained 7 bases not matched to a gene. This CDR3 region has 16 residues. Germline V gives CDR1 SGHVS, CDR2 FNYEAQ. The CDR3 spells CASSLGASGLQETQYF. The CDR3 DNA sequence: TGTGCCAGCAGCTTAGGGGCTAGCGGCTTACAAGAGACCCAGTACTTC.

This clonotype was seen a handful of times. The J gene is TRBJ1-2, the V gene TRBV29-1, with D possibly matching TRBD1 (5 bases). Germline V gene data show CDR1 as SQVTM and CDR2 as ANQGSEA. V gave up 4 bases and J gave up 2 bases, with 11 bases separating them. The CDR3 consists of 13 residues. In DNA, the CDR3 is TGCAGCGTTGTCCGGGGCTTGAACTATGGCTACACCTTC. Translated: CSVVRGLNYGYTF. Using reference TRBV29-1 and TRBJ1-2 for the parts outside the CDR3, the full variable domain is SAVISQKPSRDICQRGTSLTIQCQVDSQVTMMFWYRQQPGQSLTLIATANQGSEATYESGFVIDKFPISRPNLTFSTLTVSNMSPEDSSIYLCSVVRGLNYGYTFGSGTRLTVV.

The genes are TRBV3-1 and TRBJ1-1, with 7 bases aligning to TRBD1. This CDR3 has 13 residues. CDR1 and CDR2 from the germline V gene are LGHDT and YNNKEL (reference sequence). The V and J ends lost 4 bases and 5 bases, in that order; junction bases with no gene match: 4. The CDR3 DNA sequence: TGTGCCAGCAGCCCACGACAGGGAACTGAAGCTTTCTTT. As protein: CASSPRQGTEAFF.

Note on this clonotype: A clone one base away is much larger, so this may be a read error. This rearrangement joins TRBV7-2 to TRBJ2-7; 7 bases are a match to TRBD2. The V segment lost 5 bases and the J segment 5 bases; nucleotides outside the gene matches: 12. Germline V gene lookup returns CDR1 SGHTA and CDR2 FQGNSA. CDR3 length equals 15 residues. CDR3 protein: CASSPRVREVDEQYF. DNA for the CDR3: TGTGCCAGCAGCCCACGAGTACGGGAGGTCGACGAGCAGTACTTC.

A word on this clonotype: Sequence at one end of the junction differs from germline and may be a read error. The chain combines TRBV5-6 with TRBJ1-5, with D perhaps matching TRBD1 (5 bases). This CDR3 has 13 amino acids. Germline lookup yields CDR1 SGHDT and CDR2 YYEEEE. CDR3: CASSLWGNRPQHF. In DNA form, the CDR3 reads TGTGCCAGCAGCTTATGGGGGAATCGGCCCCAGCATTTT.

This clonotype came up a few times. V and J are TRBV7-3 and TRBJ1-1; 7 positions agree with TRBD1. The CDR3 runs 13 residues. V lost 8 bases, J lost 4 bases, and 7 bases stayed unmatched. In germline, CDR1 is SGHTA, CDR2 FQGTGA. CDR3 nucleotide sequence: TGTGCCAGCGGATTAACAGGGGCCACTGAAGCTTTCTTT. This codes for CASGLTGATEAFF. The full variable domain, rest sourced from reference TRBV7-3 and TRBJ1-1, is GAGVSQTPSNKVTEKGKYVELRCDPISGHTALYWYRQSLGQGPEFLIYFQGTGAADDSGLPNDRFFAVRPEGSVSTLKIQRTERGDSAVYLCASGLTGATEAFFGQGTRLTVV.

This rearrangement joins TRBV5-8 to TRBJ1-1; no clear D gene. Trimming cost V 4 bases and J 1 base, with 14 bases left between them. There are 15 residues in the CDR3. Germline V gives CDR1 SGHTS, CDR2 YDEGEE. The CDR3 loop is CASSPGWTGNTEAFF. CDR3 DNA: TGTGCCAGCAGCCCTGGATGGACGGGGAACACTGAAGCTTTCTTT.